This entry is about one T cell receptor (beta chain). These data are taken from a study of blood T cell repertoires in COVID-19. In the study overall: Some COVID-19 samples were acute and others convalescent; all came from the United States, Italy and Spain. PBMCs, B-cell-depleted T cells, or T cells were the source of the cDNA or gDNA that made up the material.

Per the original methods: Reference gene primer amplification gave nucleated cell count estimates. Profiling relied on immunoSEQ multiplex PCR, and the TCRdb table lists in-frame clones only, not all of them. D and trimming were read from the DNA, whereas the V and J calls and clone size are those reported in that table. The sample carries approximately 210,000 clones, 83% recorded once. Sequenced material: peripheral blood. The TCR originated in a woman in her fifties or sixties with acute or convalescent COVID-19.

The CDR3 loop reads CATSVLSGKNNEQFF. The CDR3 DNA is TGTGCCACCAGTGTCCTTAGCGGGAAGAACAATGAGCAGTTCTTC. The V gene is TRBV24-1, the J gene TRBJ2-1, with 8 bases matching TRBD2. The germline V gene encodes CDR1 KGHDR and CDR2 SFDVKD. V lost 5 bases to trimming and J lost 5 bases; unmatched junction nucleotides: 7. There are 15 residues in the CDR3.